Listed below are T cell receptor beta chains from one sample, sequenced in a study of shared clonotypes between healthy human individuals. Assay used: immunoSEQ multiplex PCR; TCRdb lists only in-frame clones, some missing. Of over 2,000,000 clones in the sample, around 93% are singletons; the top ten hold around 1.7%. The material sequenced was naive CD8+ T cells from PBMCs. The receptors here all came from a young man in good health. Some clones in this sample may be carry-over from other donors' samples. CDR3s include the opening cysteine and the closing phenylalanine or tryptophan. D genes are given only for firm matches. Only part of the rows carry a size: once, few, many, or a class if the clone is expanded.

CDR3: CASNYGTEAFF; DNA: TGTGCCAGTAACTACGGGACTGAAGCTTTCTTT; V: TRBV19; size: few; D: -; J: TRBJ1-1
CDR3: CASSLEVWGEGASGEQFF; DNA: TGTGCCAGCAGCTTGGAAGTTTGGGGGGAGGGCGCTTCGGGTGAGCAGTTCTTC; V: TRBV5-8; size: -; D: TRBD2; J: TRBJ2-1
CDR3: CASSSGQGRESEAFF; DNA: TGTGCCAGCAGCTCTGGACAGGGGCGTGAATCTGAAGCTTTCTTT; V: TRBV13; size: -; D: TRBD1; J: TRBJ1-1
CDR3: CASSSLTGELFF; DNA: TGTGCCAGCAGTTCCCTTACCGGGGAGCTGTTTTTT; V: TRBV7-8; size: few; D: -; J: TRBJ2-2
CDR3: CASSYSGQGYEQYF; DNA: TGTGCCAGCAGTTACTCGGGGCAGGGGTACGAGCAGTACTTC; V: TRBV6-5; size: -; D: -; J: TRBJ2-7
CDR3: CASSHPGTSGYNEQFF; DNA: TGTGCCAGCAGTCACCCCGGGACTAGCGGTTACAATGAGCAGTTCTTC; V: TRBV2; size: -; D: TRBD2; J: TRBJ2-1
CDR3: CASSQVGSPNTIYF; DNA: TGCGCCAGCAGCCAAGTCGGTTCTCCTAACACCATATATTTT; V: TRBV4-1; size: -; D: -; J: TRBJ1-3
CDR3: CASSKILGTGANVLTF; DNA: TGTGCCAGCAGTAAGATATTAGGGACTGGGGCCAACGTCCTGACTTTC; V: TRBV27; size: -; D: -; J: TRBJ2-6
CDR3: CASSSSPRRKDTQYF; DNA: TGTGCCAGCAGCTCCTCCCCCAGGCGGAAAGATACGCAGTATTTT; V: TRBV5-4; size: once; D: -; J: TRBJ2-3
CDR3: CASSEWSGLMNTEAFF; DNA: TGTGCCAGCAGTGAATGGTCAGGGCTTATGAACACTGAAGCTTTCTTT; V: TRBV6-1; size: -; D: -; J: TRBJ1-1
CDR3: CSVDLAGTRGEQYF; DNA: TGCAGCGTTGACCTGGCCGGGACTAGGGGTGAGCAGTACTTC; V: TRBV29-1; size: -; D: TRBD2; J: TRBJ2-7
CDR3: CASSGQGNNQPQHF; DNA: TGTGCCAGCAGCGGCCAGGGAAACAATCAGCCCCAGCATTTT; V: TRBV7-9; size: few; D: -; J: TRBJ1-5
CDR3: CASSQDYTGEAFF; DNA: TGTGCCAGCAGCCAAGATTATACGGGTGAAGCTTTCTTT; V: TRBV14; size: few; D: -; J: TRBJ1-1
CDR3: CASSPPGQGMRGDTEAFF; DNA: TGTGCCAGCAGTCCGCCCGGACAGGGGATGAGAGGAGACACTGAAGCTTTCTTT; V: TRBV27; size: -; D: TRBD1; J: TRBJ1-1
CDR3: CASGSGVGTDTQYF; DNA: TGTGCCAGCGGGTCAGGGGTAGGCACAGATACGCAGTATTTT; V: TRBV27; size: once; D: -; J: TRBJ2-3
CDR3: CASSLGVGDEQYF; DNA: TGTGCCAGCAGCTTAGGAGTGGGGGACGAGCAGTACTTC; V: TRBV7-9; size: -; D: -; J: TRBJ2-7
CDR3: CASSAPSGSSYNEQFF; DNA: TGTGCCAGCAGCGCCCCAAGCGGGAGCTCCTACAATGAGCAGTTCTTC; V: TRBV9; size: -; D: TRBD2; J: TRBJ2-1
CDR3: CASSSPEGQLNEKLFF; DNA: TGTGCCAGCAGCTCTCCCGAGGGACAGCTTAATGAAAAACTGTTTTTT; V: TRBV7-9; size: few; D: TRBD1; J: TRBJ1-4
CDR3: CASSFRSGTDKNGYTF; DNA: TGTGCCAGCAGCTTTCGCTCCGGGACAGATAAGAATGGCTACACCTTC; V: TRBV12-1; size: once; D: -; J: TRBJ1-2
CDR3: CASSLGFRTVHEQFF; DNA: TGTGCCAGCAGCTTGGGGTTCAGGACAGTCCATGAGCAGTTCTTC; V: TRBV5-6; size: -; D: -; J: TRBJ2-1
CDR3: CASSLNKADTQYF; DNA: TGCGCCAGCAGCCTGAACAAGGCAGATACGCAGTATTTT; V: TRBV4-1; size: -; D: -; J: TRBJ2-3
CDR3: CASSLIVAPGQGNEQFF; DNA: TGTGCCAGCAGTTTAATCGTGGCCCCGGGACAGGGGAATGAGCAGTTCTTC; V: TRBV28; size: -; D: TRBD1; J: TRBJ2-1
CDR3: CASSKDRGNTGELFF; DNA: TGTGCCAGTAGTAAGGACAGGGGGAACACCGGGGAGCTGTTTTTT; V: TRBV19; size: -; D: TRBD1; J: TRBJ2-2
CDR3: CATSEDRGANTEAFF; DNA: TGTGCCACCAGCGAGGACAGGGGAGCGAACACTGAAGCTTTCTTT; V: TRBV15; size: once; D: TRBD1; J: TRBJ1-1
CDR3: CASSQGQATAYEQYF; DNA: TGCGCCAGCAGCCAAGGGCAGGCGACGGCCTACGAGCAGTACTTC; V: TRBV4-3; size: -; D: -; J: TRBJ2-7
CDR3: CASSPNRGDTTFF; DNA: TGTGCCAGCAGCCCCAACAGGGGGGATACGACTTTCTTT; V: TRBV27; size: -; D: TRBD1; J: TRBJ1-1
CDR3: CASTRLELNNEQFF; DNA: TGTGCCAGCACCAGACTAGAGTTAAACAATGAGCAGTTCTTC; V: TRBV7-9; size: once; D: -; J: TRBJ2-1
CDR3: CASSQVGGKQPQHF; DNA: TGCGCCAGCAGCCAAGTAGGTGGGAAGCAGCCCCAGCATTTT; V: TRBV4-1; size: -; D: -; J: TRBJ1-5
CDR3: CASAPRSGASYNEQFF; DNA: TGCGCCAGCGCTCCTAGAAGCGGCGCCTCCTACAATGAGCAGTTCTTC; V: TRBV4-1; size: -; D: -; J: TRBJ2-1
CDR3: CASSLAGTGTSRSSYEQYF; DNA: TGTGCCAGCAGCTTAGCCGGGACAGGGACCTCACGCAGCTCCTACGAGCAGTACTTC; V: TRBV13; size: -; D: TRBD1; J: TRBJ2-7
CDR3: CATRLDVGSYEQYF; DNA: TGTGCCACCAGGTTAGATGTAGGGAGCTACGAGCAGTACTTC; V: TRBV15; size: -; D: -; J: TRBJ2-7
CDR3: CASSLRQGAGYNEQFF; DNA: TGTGCCAGCAGTTTAAGACAGGGGGCGGGCTACAATGAGCAGTTCTTC; V: TRBV28; size: -; D: TRBD1; J: TRBJ2-1
CDR3: CASSEASHRRTEAFF; DNA: TGTGCCAGCAGTGAAGCGAGCCACCGGCGGACTGAAGCTTTCTTT; V: TRBV6-1; size: -; D: -; J: TRBJ1-1
CDR3: CASSVLGGVGEQYF; DNA: TGTGCCAGCAGTGTTCTGGGCGGAGTTGGAGAGCAGTACTTC; V: TRBV27; size: -; D: -; J: TRBJ2-7
CDR3: CASSLADSREGYEQYF; DNA: TGCGCCAGCAGCTTGGCAGACAGTAGGGAAGGATACGAGCAGTACTTC; V: TRBV5-1; size: -; D: -; J: TRBJ2-7
CDR3: CATSTGPGAGELFF; DNA: TGTGCCACCAGCACCGGGCCGGGAGCCGGGGAGCTGTTTTTT; V: TRBV15; size: -; D: -; J: TRBJ2-2